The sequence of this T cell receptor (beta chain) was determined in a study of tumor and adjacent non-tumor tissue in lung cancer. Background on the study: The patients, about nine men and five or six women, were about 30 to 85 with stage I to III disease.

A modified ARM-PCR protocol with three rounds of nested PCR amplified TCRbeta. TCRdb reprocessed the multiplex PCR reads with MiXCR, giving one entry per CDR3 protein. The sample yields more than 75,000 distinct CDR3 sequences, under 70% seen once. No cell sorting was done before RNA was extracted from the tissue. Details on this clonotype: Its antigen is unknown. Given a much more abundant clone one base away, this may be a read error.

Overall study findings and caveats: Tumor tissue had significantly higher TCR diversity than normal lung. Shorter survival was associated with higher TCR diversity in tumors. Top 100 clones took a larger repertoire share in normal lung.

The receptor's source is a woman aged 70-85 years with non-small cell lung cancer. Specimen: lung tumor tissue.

DNA for the CDR3: TGTGCCAGCAGCCTGCCGGGCCAGCTTAACTATGGCTACACCTTC. Protein product: CASSLPGQLNYGYTF. The chain recombines TRBV7-8 with TRBJ1-2; D ambiguous. Germline assignment: CDR1 SGHVS and CDR2 FQNEAQ. The CDR3 contains 15 residues. Trimming cost V 5 bases and J 1 base, with 14 bases left between them.